This TCR beta chain was identified during a study of identifying expanded T cells in peripheral blood. Healthy donors had no documented immune events, such as infections, while sampled. V lost 4 bases and J lost 3; bases outside the gene matches: 1. CDR3 length: 14 residues. In germline, CDR1 is SGHRS, CDR2 YFSETQ. Notes on the study in general: Differentially abundant clones: roughly 1.3 between replicates, approximately 16 at roughly 2 weeks, less than 20 at four. Clone count variance between approximately 2-week samples rose with total template count.

The assay was immunoSEQ multiplex PCR, and TCRdb's table has in-frame clones only and misses some. The data hold 110,000 or so clones, with roughly 90% observed a single time. Comments on this clone: As yet, its antigen is unknown.

The clonotype was recovered from a person between 18 and 75 years old in good health. The chain recombines TRBV5-1 with TRBJ2-7; 13 positions agree with TRBD2. Material for sequencing was blood. The CDR3 DNA is TGCGCCAGCAGCCGACTAGCGGGGGGCTACGAGCAGTACTTC. It is translated as CASSRLAGGYEQYF.